This paragraph covers one T cell receptor (beta chain) sequence. In the same sample, other DNA sequences code for this CDR3. The data belong to a study of shared clonotypes between healthy human individuals. The V end lost 2 bases, the J end lost 4 bases, and 5 bases lay between the germline ends. The germline CDR1 and CDR2 sequences are GTSNPN and SVGIG (reference sequence). There are 11 residues in the CDR3. The assay ran at deep level. Genomic DNA (from each subset) was split evenly across several immunoSEQ plates. Profiled with immunoSEQ multiplex PCR; TCRdb holds only in-frame clones, not every one. The data show 450,000 to 650,000 clones, around three quarters seen once. The donors were adults (healthy and HIV-negative) with no recent acute infections or vaccinations. There were only Caucasian adults among the donors, and all lived in Nashville, Tennessee.

This sequence joins TRBV30 and TRBJ2-5; D ambiguous. The source of this sequence is a middle-aged woman in good health. Some clones in this sample may be carry-over from other donors' samples. The source material was PBMCs. This CDR3 reads CAWSSLETQYF. Written as DNA, the CDR3 is TGTGCCTGGAGTAGTTTAGAGACCCAGTACTTC.